Following are 15 T cell receptor beta chains from one sample sequenced in a study of OX40 agonist ivuxolimab in advanced cancers. Generated by immunoSEQ multiplex PCR, the TCRdb table keeps only in-frame clones and is missing some. This table has about 81,000 clones, 70% to 90% appearing once. Material: CD4+ or CD8+ T cells sorted from blood, obtained in a trial of the OX40 agonist ivuxolimab. The receptors originated from an adult with an advanced solid tumor such as melanoma, head and neck, liver or kidney cancer.

This clone was picked up a small number of times. This chain connects TRBV7-9 to TRBJ2-5, with D possibly being TRBD2 (6 bases). Germline V lookup: CDR1 SEHNR, CDR2 FQNEAQ (reference sequence). The V and J ends lost 7 bases and 7 bases respectively, with 13 bases between them. CDR3 size: 12 residues. CDR3 loop: CASIPYGGTQYF. In nucleotides, the CDR3 is TGTGCCAGCATCCCTTACGGGGGGACCCAGTACTTC.

The rearrangement joins TRBV2 to TRBJ2-3; D gene uncertain. Germline loops: CDR1 SNHLY, CDR2 FYNNEI. The CDR3 consists of 11 residues. V lost 8 bases and J 2 bases, leaving 5 bases between the germline ends. The CDR3 sequence is CASWNTDTQYF. Written as DNA, the CDR3 is TGTGCCAGCTGGAACACAGATACGCAGTATTTT.

This chain uses TRBV4-1 with TRBJ1-3, with unresolved D. V lost 0 bases to trimming and J lost 5 bases, with 14 bases between them. Germline V gene lookup returns CDR1 MGHRA and CDR2 YSYEKL. CDR3 length: 16 amino acids. CDR3 sequence reads: CASSQESGLRRNTIYF. CDR3 sequence (DNA): TGCGCCAGCAGCCAAGAAAGTGGGCTGAGGAGAAACACCATATATTTT.

V is TRBV5-1 and J is TRBJ2-3; D is unresolved. V dropped 4 bases and J dropped 1 base, with 10 bases sitting between them. Germline values: CDR1 SGHRS, CDR2 YFSETQ. This CDR3 has 14 residues. As DNA, the CDR3 is TGCGCCAGCAGCCGCTCTGAGGGCACAGATACGCAGTATTTT. Protein product: CASSRSEGTDTQYF.

The chain employs TRBV4-2 and TRBJ1-2; no definite D call. Germline CDR1 is LGHNA and CDR2 is YNFKEQ. The V end lost 8 bases, the J end lost 0 bases, and 25 bases lay between the germline ends. The CDR3 extends over 18 amino acids. CDR3 protein: CASQALYNSQLANYGYTF. DNA for the CDR3: TGTGCCAGCCAGGCGTTATACAACTCTCAGTTAGCTAACTATGGCTACACCTTC.

CDR3 bases: TGTGCCAGCAGTCCTTGGGAAGGGGAGAACACTGAAGCTTTCTTT. Translation: CASSPWEGENTEAFF. The genes are TRBV4-2 and TRBJ1-1; a possible D gene is TRBD1 (5 bases). The CDR3 has 15 amino acids. Trimming shortened V by 6 bases and J by 1 base, and 15 bases separated the two germline ends. CDR1 is LGHNA and CDR2 is YNFKEQ in the germline V gene.

The gene calls are TRBV4-3 and TRBJ2-2; D could derive from TRBD1 or TRBD2 (5 bases each). This CDR3 spans 15 amino acids. CDR1 and CDR2 from the germline V gene are LGHNA and YSLEER. The V gene lost 1 base and the J gene lost 4 bases, with 10 bases spanning the gap. As DNA, the CDR3 is TGCGCCAGCAGCCAAGGGGACGCGGGCACCGGGGAGCTGTTTTTT. Protein product: CASSQGDAGTGELFF.

The gene calls are TRBV9 and TRBJ2-7; 12 nucleotides match TRBD1. Germline V gene sequence: CDR1 SGDLS, CDR2 YYNGEE. CDR3 size: 14 residues. The junction had 3 bases not matched to a gene; V was cut back by 4 bases and J by 4 bases. The CDR3 spells CASSQGQGAYEQYF. The CDR3 DNA reads as TGTGCCAGCAGCCAGGGACAGGGGGCATACGAGCAGTACTTC.

This chain uses TRBV11-2 with TRBJ2-1; D possibly uses TRBD1 or TRBD2 (6 bases each). The germline V gene has CDR1 SGHAT and CDR2 FQNNGV. V lost 6 bases to trimming and J lost 5 bases, with 26 bases between them. The CDR3 spans 18 residues. Written as DNA, the CDR3 is TGTGCCAGCAGTCAGGGGCCATTGGTGGGAGGTACTAACAATGAGCAGTTCTTC. Translated, it gives CASSQGPLVGGTNNEQFF.

V gene TRBV6-5 combines with J gene TRBJ2-7; TRBD1 might be the D (6 bases). The CDR3 runs to 12 residues. Germline CDR1 reads MNHEY; CDR2 reads SVGAGI. Trimming took off 0 bases at V and 11 bases at J, with 11 bases between the two ends. The CDR3 DNA follows: TGTGCCAGCAGTTACTCGGGGACAAGGGAGTACTTC. As protein: CASSYSGTREYF.

This chain joins TRBV6-1 and TRBJ1-4; D gene unclear. Between the trimmed V and J ends, which lost 1 base and 0 bases, there was a span of 21 bases. CDR1 MNHNS and CDR2 SASEGT come from the germline V gene. The CDR3 is 20 amino acids. CDR3: CASSEVLAIRAYATNEKLFF. In DNA form, the CDR3 reads TGTGCCAGCAGTGAAGTATTGGCCATCCGAGCTTATGCAACTAATGAAAAACTGTTTTTT.

This clone was seen once. This sequence joins TRBV18 and TRBJ2-7; D ambiguous. Germline CDR1 and CDR2: KGHSH and LQKENI. CDR3 size: 15 residues. V dropped 3 bases and J dropped 1 base, with 13 bases sitting between them. CDR3 region: CASSPSSTYSYEQYF. The CDR3 nucleotides are TGTGCCAGCTCACCCTCCTCGACTTATTCCTACGAGCAGTACTTC.

This clone was seen repeatedly, ten times or more. This chain connects TRBV27 to TRBJ2-7; TRBD1 matches 8 bases. The CDR3 has 15 amino acids. Germline CDR1 is MNHEY and CDR2 is SMNVEV (reference sequence). Germline trimming cut 4 bases from V and 0 bases from J; bases unmatched to any gene: 5. The CDR3 DNA is TGTGCCAGCAGTTCTCTAGGACAGGGCTCCTACGAGCAGTACTTC. Translating gives CASSSLGQGSYEQYF.

This clone was detected once. The rearrangement uses TRBV18 and TRBJ2-7; 10 nucleotides match TRBD1. V dropped 2 bases and J dropped 7; count of bases not matched to a gene: 5. The germline V gene has CDR1 KGHSH and CDR2 LQKENI. This CDR3 is 14 amino acids long. CDR3 amino acids: CASSPDRGLNEQYF. CDR3 nucleotide sequence: TGTGCCAGCTCACCAGACAGGGGGCTGAATGAGCAGTACTTC.

Only a few counts were recorded for this clone. The V call is TRBV7-3, the J call TRBJ1-1, with D possibly being TRBD1 (5 bases). The V end lost 2 bases, the J end lost 6 bases, and 16 bases lay between the germline ends. The CDR3 loop spans 15 amino acids. Germline CDR1 reads SGHTA; CDR2 reads FQGTGA. The CDR3 DNA reads as TGTGCCAGCAGCTTAGAAGCGGGACGGCGCTCTGAAGCTTTCTTT. It is translated as CASSLEAGRRSEAFF.